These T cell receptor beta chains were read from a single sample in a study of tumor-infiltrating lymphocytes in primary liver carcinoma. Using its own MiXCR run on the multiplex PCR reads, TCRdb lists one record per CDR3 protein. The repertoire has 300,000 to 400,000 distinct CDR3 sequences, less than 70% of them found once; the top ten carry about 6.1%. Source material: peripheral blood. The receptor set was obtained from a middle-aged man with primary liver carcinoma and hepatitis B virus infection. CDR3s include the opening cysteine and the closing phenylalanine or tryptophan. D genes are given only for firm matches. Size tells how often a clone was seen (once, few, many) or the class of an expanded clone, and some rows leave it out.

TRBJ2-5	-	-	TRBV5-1	TGCGCCAGCAGCTTCAGGGAACGAGAGACCCAGTACTTC	CASSFRERETQYF
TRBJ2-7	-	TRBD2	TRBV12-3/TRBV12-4	TGTGCCAGCAGTCTCCGGGGGGAAGCGGGATCCTACGAGCAGTGCTTC	CASSLRGEAGSYEQCF
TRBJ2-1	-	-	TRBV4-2	TGTGCCAACAGCCGAGAAATAGGGTCCGTACTACTCAATGAGCAGTCCTTC	CANSREIGSVLLNEQSF
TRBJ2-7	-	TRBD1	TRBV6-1	TGTGCCAGCAGGGGGACAGGCCTGGCCTACGAGCAGTACTTC	CASRGTGLAYEQYF
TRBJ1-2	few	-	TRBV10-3	TGTGCCATCAGTCCTGAGATCTATGGCTACACCTTC	CAISPEIYGYTF
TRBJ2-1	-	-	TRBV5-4	TGTGCCAGCAGCCGCGAACTCCTAACAACGAGGTCCTACAATGAGCAGTTCTTC	CASSRELLTTRSYNEQFF
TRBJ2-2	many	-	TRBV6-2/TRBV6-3	TGTGCCAGCACCCCCCCTCGACTGGCGGGAAAGAACACCGGGGAGCTGTTTTTT	CASTPPRLAGKNTGELFF
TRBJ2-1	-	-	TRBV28	TGTACCAGCAGTTTGCAGGGCGTAGGTTACAATGAGCAGTTCTTC	CTSSLQGVGYNEQFF
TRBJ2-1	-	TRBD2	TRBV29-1	TGCAGCATGCGACTAGCAGGGAAGCAGTTGTTC	CSMRLAGKQLF
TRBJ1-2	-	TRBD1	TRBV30	TGTGCCTGGAGCAGGGGGCTCCGAGATGTCTACACCTTC	CAWSRGLRDVYTF
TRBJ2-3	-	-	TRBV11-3	TGTGCCAGCAGCGAGACTGACACCACAGATACGCAGTATTTT	CASSETDTTDTQYF
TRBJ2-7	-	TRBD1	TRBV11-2	TGTGCCACCAGCCCGGGGACAGATTTCTACGAGCAGTACTTC	CATSPGTDFYEQYF
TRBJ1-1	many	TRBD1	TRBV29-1	TGCAGCGTTGCGACAGGGCTGAACACTGAAGCTTTCTTT	CSVATGLNTEAFF
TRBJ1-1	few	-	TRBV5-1	TGCGCCAGCAGCTTGGAAGTCAGGCCTCCTAACACTGAAGCTTTCTTT	CASSLEVRPPNTEAFF
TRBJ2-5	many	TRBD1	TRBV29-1	TGCAGCGTCCAGGGGGCGGAGGGCCAAGAGACCCAGTACTTC	CSVQGAEGQETQYF
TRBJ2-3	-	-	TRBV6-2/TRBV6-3	TGTGCCAGCAGTACCGTGGGACTTGCCAGCACAGATACGCAGTATTTT	CASSTVGLASTDTQYF
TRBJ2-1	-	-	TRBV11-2	TGTGCCAGCAGACCCGGGGCTAGCAAATACAATGAGCAGTTCTTC	CASRPGASKYNEQFF
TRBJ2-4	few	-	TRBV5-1	TGCGCCAGCAGCTTAACCCTTCGACGGACATTAGCCAAAAACATTCAGTACTTC	CASSLTLRRTLAKNIQYF
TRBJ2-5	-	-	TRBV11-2	TGTGCCAGCAGCCGAGCGACTCCTCAAGATACCCAATACTTC	CASSRATPQDTQYF
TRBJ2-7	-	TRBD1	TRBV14	TGTGCCAGCAGCTGGGACAGGGCCTACGAGCAGTACTTT	CASSWDRAYEQYF
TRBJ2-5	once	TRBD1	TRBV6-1	TGTGCCAGCAGTGACAGGGGGCCGGGTGAGACTCCGTACTTC	CASSDRGPGETPYF
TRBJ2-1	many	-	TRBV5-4	TGTGCCAGCAGCTTGGTGGGGGCGCGCCCCAATGAGCAGTTCTTC	CASSLVGARPNEQFF
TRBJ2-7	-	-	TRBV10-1	TGCCCCAACAGACCAACTTTTGGGTCCGAGCAGTACTTC	CPNRPTFGSEQYF
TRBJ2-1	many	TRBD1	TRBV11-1	TGTGCCAGCAGCCACAGGGGTCGGATCAATGAGCAGTTCTTC	CASSHRGRINEQFF
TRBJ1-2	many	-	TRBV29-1	TGCAGCGTGGAGGGTCGGGGGAACTATGGCTACACCTTC	CSVEGRGNYGYTF
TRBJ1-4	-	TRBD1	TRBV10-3	TGTGCCATCAGTAAGTGGACAGGGAGAGGTGAAAAACTGTTTTTT	CAISKWTGRGEKLFF
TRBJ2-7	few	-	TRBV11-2	TGTGTCAGCAGCCCAGGAGCCAGGGGTTCTTACGAGCAGTACTTC	CVSSPGARGSYEQYF
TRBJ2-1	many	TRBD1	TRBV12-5	TGTGCTAGTGGTTTGGACGAAACAGGGGGCGGAATCAGGGAGCAGTTCTTC	CASGLDETGGGIREQFF
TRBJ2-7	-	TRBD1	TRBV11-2	TGCACCAGCAGCTTAGAAGGGACAGCACTCGAGCAGTACTTC	CTSSLEGTALEQYF
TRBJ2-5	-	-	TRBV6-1	TGTGCCAGCAGTGAATATGGGGGGACTCTTAGGGAAAACCAGTACTTC	CASSEYGGTLRENQYF
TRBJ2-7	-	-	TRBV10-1	TGCGCCTGCAGTGCGGAACCGAGCTCCTACGAGCACTACTTC	CACSAEPSSYEHYF
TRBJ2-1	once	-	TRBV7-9	TGTGCCAGCGGCTCCCAAACAGGGAGCTCCTACTATGAGCAGTTCTTC	CASGSQTGSSYYEQFF
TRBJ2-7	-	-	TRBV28	TGTGCCAGCAGTTTAGGTGTCCCCTACGAGCAGTACTTC	CASSLGVPYEQYF
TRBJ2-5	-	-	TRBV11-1	TGTGGCAGCAGCACCCATGGAACGGGAGAGACCCAGTACTTC	CGSSTHGTGETQYF
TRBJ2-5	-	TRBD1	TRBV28	TGTGCCAGCATGTCAGGGGGCGAGGAGACCCAGTACTTC	CASMSGGEETQYF
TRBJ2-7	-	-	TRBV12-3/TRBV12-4	TGTGCCAGCAGTTATGGGACCGGCGGCTCCTACGAGCTGTACTTC	CASSYGTGGSYELYF
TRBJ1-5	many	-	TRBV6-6	TGTGCCAGCAGTTACCCGGTTGGGCAGCCCCAGCATTTT	CASSYPVGQPQHF
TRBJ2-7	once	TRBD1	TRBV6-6	TGTGCCAACAGTTTAACCGGGACAGGGGGCCCCACGCACTTC	CANSLTGTGGPTHF
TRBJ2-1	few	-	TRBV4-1	TGCGCCAGCAGCCAAGAATCTAGGTACAATGAGCAGTTCTTC	CASSQESRYNEQFF
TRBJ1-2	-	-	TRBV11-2	TGTGCCAGCAGCTTAGGGGGGGCGAATGGCTACACCTTC	CASSLGGANGYTF